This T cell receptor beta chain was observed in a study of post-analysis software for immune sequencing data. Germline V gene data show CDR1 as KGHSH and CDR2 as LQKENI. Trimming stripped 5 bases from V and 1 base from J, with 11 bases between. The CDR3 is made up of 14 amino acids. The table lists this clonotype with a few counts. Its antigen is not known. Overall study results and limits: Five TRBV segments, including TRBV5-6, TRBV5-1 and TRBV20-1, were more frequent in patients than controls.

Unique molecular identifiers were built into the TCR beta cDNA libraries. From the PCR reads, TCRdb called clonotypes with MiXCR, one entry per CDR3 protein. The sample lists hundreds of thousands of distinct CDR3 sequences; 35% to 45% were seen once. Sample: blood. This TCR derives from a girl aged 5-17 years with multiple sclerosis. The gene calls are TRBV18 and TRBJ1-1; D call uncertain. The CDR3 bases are TGTGCCAGCTCATCGGCAGACTCGAACACTGAAGCTTTCTTT. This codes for CASSSADSNTEAFF.